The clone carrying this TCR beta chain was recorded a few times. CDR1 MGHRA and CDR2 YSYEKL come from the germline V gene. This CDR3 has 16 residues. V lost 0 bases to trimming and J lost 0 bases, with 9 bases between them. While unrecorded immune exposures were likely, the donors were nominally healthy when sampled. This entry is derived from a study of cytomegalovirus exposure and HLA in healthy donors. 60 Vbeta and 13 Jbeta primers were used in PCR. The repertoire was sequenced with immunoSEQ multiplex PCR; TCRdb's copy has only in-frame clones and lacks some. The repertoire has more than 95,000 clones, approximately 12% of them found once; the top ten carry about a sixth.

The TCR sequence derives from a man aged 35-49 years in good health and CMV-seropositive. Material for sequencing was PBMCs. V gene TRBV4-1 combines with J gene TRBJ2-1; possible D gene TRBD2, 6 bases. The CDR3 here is CASSQDRGGSYNEQFF. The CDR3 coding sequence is TGCGCCAGCAGCCAAGATAGGGGAGGCTCCTACAATGAGCAGTTCTTC.